The 28 T cell receptor beta chains listed next were all sequenced from one sample in a study of T cell responses to AZD1222 COVID-19 vaccine. Method: immunoSEQ multiplex PCR; TCRdb's copy keeps in-frame clones and lacks some. The sample holds approximately 100,000 clones, approximately 90% seen once. Material: peripheral blood, obtained on day 0 of AZD1222 vaccination. These receptors were taken from an adult in good health.

The V gene is TRBV15, the J gene TRBJ2-1, with 7 positions matching TRBD2. With V trimmed by 0 bases and J by 2 bases, 7 bases remained unmatched. CDR3 size: 17 residues. Germline-derived CDR1 and CDR2 are LNHNV and YYDKDF (reference sequence). The DNA for the CDR3 is TGTGCCACCAGCAGAGAAGCCGAGACTAGCCCCTACAATGAGCAGTTCTTC. Translated, it gives CATSREAETSPYNEQFF.

The chain recombines TRBV30 with TRBJ1-2; D is uncertain. The V gene's germline CDR1 is GTSNPN and CDR2 SVGIG (reference sequence). V was pared by 0 bases and J by 6 bases, with 17 bases between. The CDR3 has 15 amino acids. The CDR3 region is CAWSVASGPLHGYTF. CDR3 DNA sequence: TGTGCCTGGAGTGTAGCCAGTGGCCCTTTGCATGGCTACACCTTC.

This chain links TRBV5-4 with TRBJ1-1; 8 bases map to TRBD1. The CDR3 has 13 residues. V was pared by 2 bases and J by 6 bases, with 3 bases of the junction left unmatched. Germline V CDR1 and CDR2: SGHNT, YYREEE (reference sequence). The CDR3 here is CASSLTGGAEAFF. In nucleotides, the CDR3 is TGTGCCAGCAGCTTAACAGGGGGGGCTGAAGCTTTCTTT.

As DNA, the CDR3 is TGCAGCGCCGGGACAGGGAACACTGAAGCTTTCTTT. Translated: CSAGTGNTEAFF. J is TRBJ1-1 and V is TRBV29-1, with 8 bases identical to TRBD1. In germline, CDR1 is SQVTM, CDR2 ANQGSEA. V lost 7 bases, J lost 1 base, and 2 bases stayed unmatched. This CDR3 contains 12 residues.

The chain carries TRBV6-5 and TRBJ1-4; D gene unclear. With 0 bases removed from V and 5 bases from J, the gap between germline ends came to 7 bases. The CDR3 spans 14 residues. CDR1 is MNHEY, CDR2 SVGAGI, per germline. DNA for the CDR3: TGTGCCAGCAGTTACTCGAGGAGAAATGAAAAACTGTTTTTT. This codes for CASSYSRRNEKLFF.

The chain has TRBV5-1 and TRBJ2-4, with TRBD1 identical over 9 bases. J gave up 6 bases and V 4 bases, and 8 bases lay outside the gene matches. Per germline, CDR1 SGHRS and CDR2 YFSETQ. The length of the CDR3 is 15 residues. DNA of the CDR3: TGCGCCAGCAGCCACGAGACAGGGGGGACAAACATTCAGTACTTC. This translates into CASSHETGGTNIQYF.

The rearrangement links TRBV2 to TRBJ1-5; a possible D gene is TRBD1 (5 bases). V lost 8 bases and J lost 9, with 17 bases in between. The germline CDR1 and CDR2 sequences are SNHLY and FYNNEI. This CDR3 is built from 13 residues. The CDR3 region is CASRDPKFGPQHF. The CDR3 DNA reads as TGTGCCAGCCGGGACCCAAAATTTGGGCCCCAGCATTTT.

The chain couples TRBV28 to TRBJ1-6; 7 bases fit TRBD1. The CDR3 covers 15 residues. The germline V gene has CDR1 MDHEN and CDR2 SYDVKM. Unmatched junction bases numbered 8, after V lost 6 bases and J lost 6 bases. CDR3 in amino acids: CASRLPGTVNSPLHF. CDR3 in DNA: TGTGCCAGCAGACTCCCCGGGACAGTTAATTCACCCCTCCACTTT.

This clone has a handful of counts. The chain recombines TRBV10-3 with TRBJ2-2; 9 nucleotides align to TRBD1. Germline V CDR1 and CDR2: ENHRY, SYGVKD. The CDR3 spans 13 residues. Trimming cost V 10 bases and J 7 bases; bases outside gene matches: 7. This CDR3 reads CATQQGANGELFF. The CDR3 coding sequence is TGTGCCACTCAACAGGGGGCCAACGGGGAGCTGTTTTTT.

The V call is TRBV28, the J call TRBJ1-4; D gene uncertain. Germline V gene lookup returns CDR1 MDHEN and CDR2 SYDVKM. There are 16 residues in the CDR3. Trimming removed 5 bases at V and 3 bases at J, with 16 bases between. The CDR3: CASSHQAGAANEKLFF. The CDR3 nucleotides are TGTGCCAGCAGTCACCAGGCGGGAGCAGCTAATGAAAAACTGTTTTTT.

The chain links TRBV5-1 to TRBJ1-1; D is unresolved. The germline V gene encodes CDR1 SGHRS and CDR2 YFSETQ. Deletions cut 0 bases from V and 2 bases from J, with 11 bases between. The CDR3 is 15 amino acids. The CDR3 DNA follows: TGCGCCAGCAGCTTGGTCCCTCGGGGTAACACTGAAGCTTTCTTT. Amino acid sequence: CASSLVPRGNTEAFF.

The V call is TRBV6-5, the J call TRBJ2-1; D unclear. The CDR3 is 13 residues long. CDR1 MNHEY and CDR2 SVGAGI come from the germline V gene. V shed 5 bases and J shed 4 bases, with 9 bases lying between them. Written as DNA, the CDR3 is TGTGCCAGCAGTCCGGGCCCATACAATGAGCAGTTCTTC. Translation: CASSPGPYNEQFF.

This clone came up once. This chain connects TRBV9 to TRBJ1-5; D remains ambiguous. Trimming removed 4 bases from V and 4 bases from J, with 12 bases in between. The CDR3 runs to 14 residues. Germline lookup yields CDR1 SGDLS and CDR2 YYNGEE. CDR3 sequence reads: CASSLGRLNQPQHF. The CDR3 nucleotides are TGTGCCAGCAGCTTGGGCCGCCTGAATCAGCCCCAGCATTTT.

The J gene is TRBJ2-7, the V gene TRBV5-1, with TRBD1 matching 8 bases. CDR1 is SGHRS, CDR2 YFSETQ, per germline. CDR3 length: 15 amino acids. J lost 3 bases, V lost 0 bases, and 5 bases had no gene match. CDR3 sequence (DNA): TGCGCCAGCAGCTTGGGACAGGGGTTCAGCTACGAGCAGTACTTC. This encodes CASSLGQGFSYEQYF.

The rearrangement links TRBV7-8 to TRBJ1-4; D is ambiguous. This CDR3 comprises 15 residues. V was cut by 0 bases and J by 0 bases, with 5 bases left in between. Germline lookup yields CDR1 SGHVS and CDR2 FQNEAQ. Here the CDR3 reads CASSLAAATNEKLFF. The CDR3, as DNA: TGTGCCAGCAGCTTAGCGGCTGCAACTAATGAAAAACTGTTTTTT.

The count of this clone is one. V and J are TRBV5-1 and TRBJ1-4; no reliable D call. This CDR3 region has 15 residues. V lost 4 bases to trimming and J lost 0 bases, with 10 bases between them. Germline CDR1 and CDR2: SGHRS and YFSETQ. As DNA, the CDR3 is TGCGCCAGCAGCCCCGACGGGACAACTAATGAAAAACTGTTTTTT. Protein: CASSPDGTTNEKLFF.

This clone was observed once. The chain carries TRBV20-1 and TRBJ2-5; no definite D call. The V gene's germline CDR1 is DFQATT and CDR2 SNEGSKA (reference sequence). Trimming took off 3 bases at V and 1 base at J, with 9 bases between the two ends. The CDR3 contains 13 residues. CDR3 DNA sequence: TGCAGTGCTAGTATTGGGTTCCAAGAGACCCAGTACTTC. Translated: CSASIGFQETQYF.

V gene TRBV28 combines with J gene TRBJ1-1, with 8 bases that match TRBD1. There are 14 residues in the CDR3. The germline CDR1 and CDR2 sequences are MDHEN and SYDVKM. The V gene end was trimmed by 6 bases and the J gene end by 4 bases; junction bases not matched to a gene: 7. CDR3 amino acids: CASSLPGGRTEAFF. CDR3 nucleotides: TGTGCCAGCAGCCTACCAGGGGGCCGCACTGAAGCTTTCTTT.

This clone has just one count. The rearrangement joins TRBV6-5 to TRBJ2-7; 7 nucleotides align to TRBD2. Germline loops: CDR1 MNHEY, CDR2 SVGAGI. V was pared by 1 base and J by 3 bases, with 3 bases of the junction left unmatched. The CDR3 runs to 14 residues. As DNA, the CDR3 is TGTGCCAGCAGTTACTTCGCTAGCGGCTACGAGCAGTACTTC. Encoded protein: CASSYFASGYEQYF.

The chain has TRBV2 and TRBJ1-1, with D possibly being TRBD1 (5 bases). The germline CDR1 and CDR2 sequences are SNHLY and FYNNEI. CDR3 length: 13 residues. Trimming left V 7 bases short and J 4 bases short, with 13 bases between. The CDR3 loop is CASTRGAVTEAFF. The CDR3 DNA is TGTGCCAGCACTCGAGGGGCCGTCACTGAAGCTTTCTTT.

The chain employs TRBV10-3 and TRBJ2-7; 7 bases align to TRBD1. Germline V gene sequence: CDR1 ENHRY, CDR2 SYGVKD. The J segment lost 3 bases and the V segment lost 6 bases, leaving 5 bases of the junction unmatched. The CDR3 length is 13 residues. The CDR3 sequence: CAISRDSNYEQYF. Here the CDR3 DNA reads TGTGCCATCAGCCGGGACAGTAACTACGAGCAGTACTTC.

The chain couples TRBV5-6 to TRBJ2-2; the D gene is possibly TRBD2 (6 bases). Germline CDR1 and CDR2: SGHDT and YYEEEE. The CDR3 totals 16 residues. V shed 5 bases and J shed 3 bases, with 17 bases lying between them. The CDR3 bases are TGTGCCAGCAGTTCCCTGACAGCGGGCTACACCGGGGAGCTGTTTTTT. Protein product: CASSSLTAGYTGELFF.

The chain combines TRBV9 with TRBJ1-4, with unresolved D. The CDR3 is made up of 14 amino acids. CDR1 and CDR2 (germline): SGDLS, YYNGEE. The V gene lost 2 bases and the J gene lost 0 bases, with 5 bases spanning the gap. CDR3: CASSVNPTNEKLFF. The CDR3 DNA reads TGTGCCAGCAGCGTGAATCCAACTAATGAAAAACTGTTTTTT.

The CDR3 nucleotides read TGTGCCAGCAGCCAGGGGACGCTGGCAGCTGAAAAACTGTTTTTT. It specifies CASSQGTLAAEKLFF. This sequence joins TRBV3-1 (or the pseudogene TRBV3-2) and TRBJ1-4; perhaps TRBD1 as D (5 bases). Between the trimmed V and J ends, which lost 3 bases and 7 bases, there was a span of 15 bases. This CDR3 is 15 amino acids long. Germline CDR1 and CDR2: LGHDT and YNNKEL (reference sequence).

This clone appeared a few times. This chain joins TRBV7-6 and TRBJ2-2; 10 bases map to TRBD2. The germline V gene has CDR1 SGHVS and CDR2 FNYEAQ. Trimming cost V 1 base and J 0 bases; bases outside gene matches: 5. This CDR3 contains 18 residues. CDR3 in amino acids: CASSLVLAGGTNTGELFF. The DNA for the CDR3 is TGTGCCAGCAGCTTAGTTTTAGCGGGGGGCACGAACACCGGGGAGCTGTTTTTT.

The genes are TRBV1 and TRBJ1-1. TRBV1 is labeled a pseudogene. CDR3 length equals 13 residues. The CDR3: CTSSLGKDTEAFF. CDR3 DNA sequence: TGCACCAGCAGCCTAGGTAAGGATACTGAAGCTTTCTTT.

This chain links TRBV6-6 with TRBJ2-3, with 7 positions matching TRBD2. In germline, CDR1 is MNHNY, CDR2 SVGAGI (reference sequence). V was pared by 4 bases and J by 6 bases, with 13 bases of the junction left unmatched. The CDR3 is 16 residues long. The CDR3 spells CASSSHIRSGDDTQYF. CDR3 nucleotide sequence: TGTGCCAGCAGTTCCCACATTCGAAGCGGGGATGATACGCAGTATTTT.

The chain couples TRBV3-1 (or the pseudogene TRBV3-2) to TRBJ2-7; 9 bases agree with TRBD2. Per germline, CDR1 LGHDT and CDR2 YNNKEL (reference sequence). This CDR3 has 15 residues. The V and J ends lost 3 bases and 0 bases, in that order; junction bases with no gene match: 3. The CDR3 DNA reads as TGTGCCAGCAGCCATAGGCGGGGGGGCTCCTACGAGCAGTACTTC. This encodes CASSHRRGGSYEQYF.